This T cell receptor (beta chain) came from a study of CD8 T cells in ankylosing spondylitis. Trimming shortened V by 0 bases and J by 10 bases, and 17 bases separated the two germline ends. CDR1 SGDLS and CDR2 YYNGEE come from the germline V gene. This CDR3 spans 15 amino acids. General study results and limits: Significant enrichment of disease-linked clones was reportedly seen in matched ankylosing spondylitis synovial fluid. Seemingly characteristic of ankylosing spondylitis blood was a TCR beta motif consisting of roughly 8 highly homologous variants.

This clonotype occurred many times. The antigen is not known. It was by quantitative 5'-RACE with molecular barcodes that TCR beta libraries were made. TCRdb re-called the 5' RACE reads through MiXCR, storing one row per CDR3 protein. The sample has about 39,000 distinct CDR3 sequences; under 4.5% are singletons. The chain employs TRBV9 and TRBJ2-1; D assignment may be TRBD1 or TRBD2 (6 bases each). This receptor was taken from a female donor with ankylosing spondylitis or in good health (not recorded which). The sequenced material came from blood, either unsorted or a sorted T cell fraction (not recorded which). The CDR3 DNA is TGTGCCAGCAGCGTAGTGACGGGGGCGGAAGGGGAGCAGTTCTTC. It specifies CASSVVTGAEGEQFF.